These T cell receptor beta chains were read from a single sample in a study of siplizumab effects on memory and regulatory T cells. Clones were sequenced by immunoSEQ multiplex PCR, and TCRdb holds only the in-frame ones, with some missing. Of some 96,000 clones in the sample, approximately 92% were seen once. Sample: CD4+ T cells sorted from blood. These receptors all stem from a human donor in good health. CDR3s include the opening cysteine and the closing phenylalanine or tryptophan. A D gene is named only where the DNA matches it firmly. Rows may omit the clone size; those that give it use once, few, many or a size class.

abundance: NA
v_gene: TRBV20-1
d_gene: TRBD1
j_gene: TRBJ1-1
CDR3aa: CREYRGAEAFF
CDR3nt: TGCAGGGAATACAGGGGCGCTGAAGCTTTCTTT

abundance: NA
v_gene: TRBV11-2
d_gene: NA
j_gene: TRBJ2-7
CDR3aa: CASSLEVIASYEQYF
CDR3nt: TGTGCCAGCAGCTTAGAAGTCATTGCCTCCTACGAGCAGTACTTC

abundance: few
v_gene: TRBV2
d_gene: NA
j_gene: TRBJ1-5
CDR3aa: CASSENSNQPQHF
CDR3nt: TGTGCCAGCAGTGAAAATAGCAATCAGCCCCAGCATTTT

abundance: NA
v_gene: TRBV7-8
d_gene: NA
j_gene: TRBJ2-7
CDR3aa: CASSSSSHEQYF
CDR3nt: TGTGCCAGCAGCTCAAGTTCCCACGAGCAGTACTTC

abundance: NA
v_gene: TRBV6-6
d_gene: NA
j_gene: TRBJ1-1
CDR3aa: CASSYEGLNTEAFF
CDR3nt: TGTGCCAGCAGTTACGAGGGATTGAACACTGAAGCTTTCTTT

abundance: NA
v_gene: TRBV4-3
d_gene: NA
j_gene: TRBJ2-7
CDR3aa: CASSQSYGVSVIEQYF
CDR3nt: TGCGCCAGCAGCCAATCTTACGGGGTCTCTGTCATCGAGCAGTACTTC

abundance: NA
v_gene: TRBV4-2
d_gene: NA
j_gene: TRBJ2-7
CDR3aa: CASSQGTIPYEQYF
CDR3nt: TGTGCCAGCAGCCAAGGGACTATCCCCTACGAGCAGTACTTC

abundance: NA
v_gene: TRBV5-1
d_gene: TRBD1
j_gene: TRBJ1-1
CDR3aa: CASSLVGTGGTEAFF
CDR3nt: TGCGCCAGCAGCTTGGTCGGGACAGGGGGGACTGAAGCTTTCTTT

abundance: NA
v_gene: TRBV20-1
d_gene: TRBD1
j_gene: TRBJ2-5
CDR3aa: CSVDREETQYF
CDR3nt: TGCAGTGTTGACAGGGAAGAGACCCAGTACTTC

abundance: once
v_gene: TRBV19
d_gene: NA
j_gene: TRBJ1-1
CDR3aa: CASSIDLGGTEAFF
CDR3nt: TGTGCCAGTAGTATAGATCTGGGGGGTACTGAAGCTTTCTTT

abundance: NA
v_gene: TRBV2
d_gene: NA
j_gene: TRBJ2-3
CDR3aa: CASSRRGADTQYF
CDR3nt: TGTGCCAGCAGTCGAAGGGGGGCAGATACGCAGTATTTT

abundance: NA
v_gene: TRBV19
d_gene: NA
j_gene: TRBJ1-5
CDR3aa: CASKSLTVNNQPQHF
CDR3nt: TGTGCCAGTAAAAGCCTGACAGTGAACAATCAGCCCCAGCATTTT

abundance: NA
v_gene: TRBV5-6
d_gene: NA
j_gene: TRBJ1-5
CDR3aa: CASRSWGLSNQPQHF
CDR3nt: TGTGCCAGCAGGTCCTGGGGATTGAGCAATCAGCCCCAGCATTTT

abundance: NA
v_gene: TRBV7-9
d_gene: TRBD1
j_gene: TRBJ2-6
CDR3aa: CASRAGQDLSGANVLTF
CDR3nt: TGTGCCAGCAGGGCAGGACAGGATCTCTCTGGGGCCAACGTCCTGACTTTC

abundance: NA
v_gene: TRBV5-1
d_gene: NA
j_gene: TRBJ1-2
CDR3aa: CASSLAGGFQGQDYGYTF
CDR3nt: TGCGCCAGCAGCTTGGCCGGGGGGTTCCAGGGTCAAGACTATGGCTACACCTTC

abundance: NA
v_gene: TRBV7-3
d_gene: TRBD1
j_gene: TRBJ1-6
CDR3aa: CASSSDRLSPLHF
CDR3nt: TGTGCCAGCAGCTCGGACAGGCTTTCACCCCTCCACTTT

abundance: once
v_gene: TRBV4-2
d_gene: NA
j_gene: TRBJ2-5
CDR3aa: CASNLRGWVETQYF
CDR3nt: TGTGCCAGCAACCTAAGGGGGTGGGTAGAGACCCAGTACTTC

abundance: once
v_gene: TRBV30
d_gene: TRBD1
j_gene: TRBJ1-1
CDR3aa: CAWDRGGARTEAFF
CDR3nt: TGTGCCTGGGACAGGGGGGGGGCTCGCACTGAAGCTTTCTTT

abundance: once
v_gene: TRBV6-5
d_gene: NA
j_gene: TRBJ2-7
CDR3aa: CASSYSQGPYEQYF
CDR3nt: TGTGCCAGCAGTTACTCACAGGGCCCCTACGAGCAGTACTTC

abundance: NA
v_gene: TRBV7-6
d_gene: TRBD1
j_gene: TRBJ2-5
CDR3aa: CASSFWDRGLTADSQTQYF
CDR3nt: TGTGCCAGCAGCTTTTGGGACAGGGGGCTCACTGCGGATAGTCAGACCCAGTACTTC

abundance: NA
v_gene: TRBV30
d_gene: NA
j_gene: TRBJ2-1
CDR3aa: CAWRLSPGLYLNEQFF
CDR3nt: TGTGCCTGGAGACTCTCTCCGGGACTCTATCTAAATGAGCAGTTCTTC

abundance: NA
v_gene: TRBV7-9
d_gene: TRBD2
j_gene: TRBJ2-7
CDR3aa: CASSLTSGRSYEQYF
CDR3nt: TGTGCCAGCAGCTTAACTAGCGGTCGTTCTTACGAGCAGTACTTC

abundance: NA
v_gene: TRBV5-4
d_gene: TRBD1
j_gene: TRBJ1-1
CDR3aa: CASSSEQGGRGTEAFF
CDR3nt: TGTGCCAGCAGCTCGGAGCAGGGGGGGAGGGGGACTGAAGCTTTCTTT

abundance: NA
v_gene: TRBV25-1
d_gene: NA
j_gene: TRBJ2-3
CDR3aa: CASSGSVGTQYF
CDR3nt: TGTGCCAGCAGTGGTTCAGTGGGTACGCAGTATTTT

abundance: NA
v_gene: TRBV10-1
d_gene: NA
j_gene: TRBJ2-5
CDR3aa: CASSDSRGIGETQYF
CDR3nt: TGCGCCAGCAGTGATAGTCGGGGGATTGGGGAGACCCAGTACTTC

abundance: NA
v_gene: TRBV5-1
d_gene: NA
j_gene: TRBJ2-1
CDR3aa: CASSSHLSSYNEQFF
CDR3nt: TGCGCCAGCAGCTCCCACCTTAGCTCCTACAATGAGCAGTTCTTC